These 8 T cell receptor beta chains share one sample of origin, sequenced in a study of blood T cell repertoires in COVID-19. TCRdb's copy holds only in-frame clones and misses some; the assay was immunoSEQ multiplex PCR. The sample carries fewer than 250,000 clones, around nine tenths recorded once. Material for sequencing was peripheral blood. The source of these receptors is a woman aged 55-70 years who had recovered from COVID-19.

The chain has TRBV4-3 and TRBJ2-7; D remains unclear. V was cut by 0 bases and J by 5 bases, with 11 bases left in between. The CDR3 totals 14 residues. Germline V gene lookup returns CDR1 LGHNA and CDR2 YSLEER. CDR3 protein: CASSQDLSSDEQYF. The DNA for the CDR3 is TGCGCCAGCAGCCAAGATCTATCGAGCGACGAGCAGTACTTC.

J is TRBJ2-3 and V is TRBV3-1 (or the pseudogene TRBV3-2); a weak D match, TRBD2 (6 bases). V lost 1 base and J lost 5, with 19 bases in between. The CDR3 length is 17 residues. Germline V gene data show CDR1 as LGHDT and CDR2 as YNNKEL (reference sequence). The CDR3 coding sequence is TGTGCCAGCAGCCAAGGGTCTAGACTAGTGAGTATAGATACGCAGTATTTT. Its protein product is CASSQGSRLVSIDTQYF.

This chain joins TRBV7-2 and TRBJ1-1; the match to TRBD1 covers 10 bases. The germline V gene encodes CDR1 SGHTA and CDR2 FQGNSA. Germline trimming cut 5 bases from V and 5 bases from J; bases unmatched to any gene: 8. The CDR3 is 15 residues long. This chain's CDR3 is CASSPGQGRRTEAFF. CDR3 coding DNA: TGTGCCAGCAGCCCGGGACAGGGGAGGAGGACTGAAGCTTTCTTT.

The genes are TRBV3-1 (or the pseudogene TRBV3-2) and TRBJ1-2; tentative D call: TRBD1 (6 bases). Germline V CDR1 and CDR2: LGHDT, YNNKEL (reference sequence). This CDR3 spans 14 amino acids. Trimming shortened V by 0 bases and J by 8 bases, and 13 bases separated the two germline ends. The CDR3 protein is CASSQEGWQGGYTF. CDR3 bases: TGTGCCAGCAGCCAAGAAGGTTGGCAGGGGGGCTACACCTTC.

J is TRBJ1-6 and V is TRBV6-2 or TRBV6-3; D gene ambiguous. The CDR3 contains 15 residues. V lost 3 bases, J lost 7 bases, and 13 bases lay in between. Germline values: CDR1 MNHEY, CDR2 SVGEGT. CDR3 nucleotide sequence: TGTGCCAGCAGTTATGGAGGGAGGGAAAATTCACCCCTCCACTTT. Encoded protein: CASSYGGRENSPLHF.

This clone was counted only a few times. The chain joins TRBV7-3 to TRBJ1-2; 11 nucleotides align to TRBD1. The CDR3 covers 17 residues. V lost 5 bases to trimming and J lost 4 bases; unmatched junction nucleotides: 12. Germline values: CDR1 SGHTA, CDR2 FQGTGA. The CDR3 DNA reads TGTGCCAGCAGCCCCCGGCCGGGACAGGGGGGCCTCTATGGCTACACCTTC. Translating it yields CASSPRPGQGGLYGYTF.

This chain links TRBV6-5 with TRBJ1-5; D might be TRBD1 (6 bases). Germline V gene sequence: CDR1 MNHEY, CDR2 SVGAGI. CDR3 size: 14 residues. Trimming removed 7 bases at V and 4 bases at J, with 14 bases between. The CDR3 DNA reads TGTGCCAGCAAGGCAGGGGTTTGGAATCAGCCCCAGCATTTT. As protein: CASKAGVWNQPQHF.

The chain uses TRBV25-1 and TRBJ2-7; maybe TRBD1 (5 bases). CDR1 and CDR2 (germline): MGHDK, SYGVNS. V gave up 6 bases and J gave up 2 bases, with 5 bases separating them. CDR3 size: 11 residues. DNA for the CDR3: TGTGCCAGCAGACAGGCCTACGAGCAGTACTTC. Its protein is CASRQAYEQYF.